This T cell receptor beta chain was captured in a study of identical twins. Overall study results and limits: Whereas memory repertoires showed no such difference, abundant cord blood beta clonotypes carried fewer insertions. Twins' excess sharing was less marked for out-of-frame beta sequences. Models came in too low on out-of-frame TCR alpha sharing in monozygotic twins.

The CDR3 has 14 amino acids. Germline V CDR1 and CDR2: MDHEN, SYDVKM. Trimming took off 10 bases at V and 3 bases at J, with 19 bases between the two ends. Turning to this clonotype: Its target is not known.

Unique molecular identifiers were present on the cDNA, which also gained a universal primer site by template switching. TCRdb re-called the 5' RACE reads with MiXCR, one entry per CDR3 protein. This table has a few hundred thousand distinct CDR3 sequences, roughly 9.5% appearing once. This sample also belongs to another study, concerning yellow fever vaccine responses in identical twins.

Sequenced sample: PBMCs. The chain carries TRBV28 and TRBJ2-7; possible D gene TRBD1, 5 bases. This TCR came from a woman younger than 30 in good health. The CDR3 coding sequence is TGTGCCACCTCCGGATCGACAGAAAACTACGAGCAGTACTTC. Amino acids: CATSGSTENYEQYF.